The rows below give T cell receptor beta chains drawn from one sample of a study of blood T cell repertoires in COVID-19. TCRdb keeps only in-frame clones here, not all; method: immunoSEQ multiplex PCR. The sample holds about 4,900 clones; roughly nine tenths are singletons and the top ten take around 20%. Specimen: peripheral blood. These receptors were taken from a human donor in a cohort sampled during active COVID-19. Both conserved end residues are part of each CDR3. A D gene is named only where the DNA matches it firmly. The size of a clone is reported for some rows only, either as once, few or many, or as a class for expanded clones.

d_call j_call clone_size v_call cdr3_nt cdr3_aa
. TRBJ1-5 . TRBV7-2 TGTGCCAGCAGCTTAGCTACGGAGCAGCCCCAGCATTTT CASSLATEQPQHF
. TRBJ2-7 . TRBV15 TGTGCCACCAGCAGAGTAGACAACAGGGCGAACTACGAGCAGTACTTC CATSRVDNRANYEQYF
TRBD1 TRBJ1-3 once TRBV28 TGTGCCAGCAGATCCGGACAGGGTTGGTCTGGAAACACCATATATTTT CASRSGQGWSGNTIYF
. TRBJ1-1 once TRBV30 TGTGCCTGGACGGTAGAGGACACTGAAGCTTTCTTT CAWTVEDTEAFF
. TRBJ2-3 . TRBV19 TGTGCCAGTAAAAAGGGCACAGGGCGCACAGATACGCAGTATTTT CASKKGTGRTDTQYF
TRBD1 TRBJ2-7 . TRBV5-1 TGCGCCAGCAGCCAAACCCCGGGACAGAGGATATACGAGCAGTACTTC CASSQTPGQRIYEQYF
TRBD1 TRBJ1-1 . TRBV11-1 TGTGCCAGCAGCACAGGGGGGTTCAAGGCCACTGAAGCTTTCTTT CASSTGGFKATEAFF
TRBD2 TRBJ2-5 . TRBV7-8 TGTGCAGGTAGCGGGAGAGGAGTACAAGAGACCCAGTACTTC CAGSGRGVQETQYF
. TRBJ2-1 once TRBV19 TGTGCCAGTAGCCCCTTCGGACTGTGGAGCTCCTACAATGAGCAGTTCTTC CASSPFGLWSSYNEQFF
. TRBJ1-5 few TRBV7-9 TGTGCCAGCAGCGGAGGGACCGCAGCTCAGCCCCAGCATTTT CASSGGTAAQPQHF